A single sample is the source of the 9 T cell receptor beta chains below, sequenced in a study of CD8 T cells in Susac syndrome. RNA in amounts of 0.5 to 1 ug was reverse transcribed with random hexamers. MiXCR was run by TCRdb on the immunoSEQ multiplex PCR reads, yielding one entry per CDR3 protein. The sample has some 180,000 distinct CDR3 sequences, roughly 95% seen once. Sequencing was done on a sample of CD4+ T cells from PBMCs. The receptors originated from a human donor in good health.

The CDR3 here is CASSQAPAGAYEQYF. As DNA, the CDR3 is TGTGCCAGCAGCCAAGCCCCAGCGGGAGCGTACGAGCAGTACTTC. The chain is built from TRBV3-1 and TRBJ2-7; 8 positions agree with TRBD2. V lost 1 base, J lost 4 bases, and 6 bases stayed unmatched. Per the germline V gene, CDR1 is LGHDT and CDR2 is YNNKEL (reference sequence). CDR3 length: 15 amino acids.

The chain joins TRBV20-1 to TRBJ2-7; no definite D call. The CDR3 runs to 13 residues. From germline, CDR1 is DFQATT and CDR2 SNEGSKA (reference sequence). The V and J ends lost 2 bases and 6 bases respectively, with 14 bases between them. In DNA form, the CDR3 reads TGCAGTGCTAGATCCCTGGGCGTCGGCGAGCAGTACTTC. This gives the protein CSARSLGVGEQYF.

The chain uses TRBV20-1 and TRBJ2-7; D gene unclear. This CDR3 has 12 residues. V lost 5 bases, J lost 7 bases, and 15 bases lay in between. CDR1 DFQATT and CDR2 SNEGSKA come from the germline V gene (reference sequence). Here the CDR3 DNA reads TGCAGTGCTCTATTTCCCCGGGTAGAGCAGTACTTC. Its protein product is CSALFPRVEQYF.

The CDR3 is CSVGQGYYEQYF. CDR3 DNA sequence: TGCAGCGTGGGACAGGGCTACTACGAGCAGTACTTC. V is TRBV29-1 and J is TRBJ2-7, with 9 nucleotides matching TRBD1. This CDR3 is built from 12 residues. CDR1 is SQVTM, CDR2 ANQGSEA, per germline. The trim removed 6 bases at V and 3 bases at J, leaving 3 bases unmatched.

This rearrangement joins TRBV20-1 to TRBJ1-1; the match to TRBD1 covers 9 bases. This CDR3 spans 12 amino acids. Losses at the gene ends were 6 bases for V and 11 bases for J; bases not matched to a gene: 10. CDR1 and CDR2 from the germline V gene are DFQATT and SNEGSKA (reference sequence). The CDR3 sequence is CSAEGQGSKAFF. CDR3 coding DNA: TGCAGTGCCGAGGGACAGGGTTCCAAGGCTTTCTTT.

The chain couples TRBV5-6 to TRBJ1-2; D not resolved. CDR1 SGHDT and CDR2 YYEEEE come from the germline V gene. This CDR3 is built from 11 residues. V lost 0 bases and J lost 8, with 5 bases in between. CDR3 coding DNA: TGTGCCAGCAGCTTGGCCGACGGCTACACCTTC. This codes for CASSLADGYTF.

The J gene is TRBJ1-1, the V gene TRBV29-1; 8 bases map to TRBD1. The CDR3 is made up of 15 amino acids. After removal of 6 bases from V and 6 bases from J, the junction contained 15 bases not matched to a gene. Germline assignment: CDR1 SQVTM and CDR2 ANQGSEA. CDR3 nucleotide sequence: TGCAGCGTCGCGTCACCAGGACAGGGTGTGCCTGAAGCTTTCTTT. This codes for CSVASPGQGVPEAFF.

CDR3: CAWSVETGGQPQHF. CDR3 nucleotides: TGTGCCTGGAGTGTGGAGACAGGGGGCCAGCCCCAGCATTTT. V gene TRBV30 combines with J gene TRBJ1-5; 10 nucleotides line up with TRBD1. The CDR3 consists of 14 residues. CDR1 is GTSNPN and CDR2 is SVGIG in the germline V gene (reference sequence). The J segment lost 7 bases and the V segment lost 0 bases, leaving 3 bases of the junction unmatched.

The chain carries TRBV20-1 and TRBJ1-2; 8 positions match TRBD1. The CDR3 totals 13 residues. The V gene end was trimmed by 6 bases and the J gene end by 5 bases; junction bases not matched to a gene: 8. Looked up from germline, CDR1 is DFQATT and CDR2 is SNEGSKA (reference sequence). Written as DNA, the CDR3 is TGCAGTGCCTCCGGACAGGGCAAGTATGGCTACACCTTC. It translates to CSASGQGKYGYTF.